The rows below give T cell receptor beta chains drawn from one sample of a study of CD8 T cells in Susac syndrome. TCRdb reprocessed the immunoSEQ multiplex PCR reads via MiXCR and lists one record per CDR3 protein. This sample has about 110,000 distinct CDR3 sequences, with approximately 94% found just once. Material for sequencing was CD8+ T cells from PBMCs. Every receptor here comes from a human donor with Susac syndrome. CDR3s leave out the opening cysteine and the closing phenylalanine or tryptophan.

j_gene	v_gene	CDR3aa
TRBJ1-2	TRBV29-1	SVDLGRGYT
TRBJ2-2	TRBV15	ATRRGGGTGELF
TRBJ2-5	TRBV7-8	ASLSEGGRMETQY
TRBJ1-5	TRBV2	ASAPTDRSGSQPQH
TRBJ2-7	TRBV18	ASSLDGGSYEQY
TRBJ2-3	TRBV29-1	SVGGGLATQY
TRBJ2-7	TRBV20-1	SARPITGNEQY
TRBJ2-2	TRBV5-1	ASTDGVTGELF
TRBJ2-3	TRBV9	ASSVGVSTDTQY
TRBJ1-2	TRBV9	ASSGPGGRPPHGYT
TRBJ2-7	TRBV20-1	SARDPLSYEQY
TRBJ2-5	TRBV20-1	SARAVPTGTLNQETQY
TRBJ2-5	TRBV7-9	ASRGAGVGETQY
TRBJ2-1	TRBV6-2/TRBV6-3	ASSIGQASSYNEQF
TRBJ2-3	TRBV9	ASSVGRSPLDTQY
TRBJ1-1	TRBV7-9	ASSYRGGDTEAF
TRBJ2-6	TRBV27	ASSGAFETGRSGANVLT
TRBJ1-6	TRBV7-9	ASSPRQGGFNSPLH
TRBJ2-1	TRBV25-1	ASSADRDRGRYEQF
TRBJ2-2	TRBV11-3	ASSPSSDTGELF
TRBJ2-2	TRBV7-9	ASSPWQNTGELF
TRBJ1-2	TRBV14	ASGPGKAYGYT
TRBJ1-3	TRBV7-9	ASSFPSRRPGNTIY
TRBJ2-7	TRBV20-1	SARGSPPGSYEQY
TRBJ1-5	TRBV12-3/TRBV12-4	ASRTPGQPQH
TRBJ1-2	TRBV5-1	ASSVDRGVSYGYT
TRBJ1-6	TRBV5-4	ASSWEGGRQATNSPLH
TRBJ1-2	TRBV20-1	SAQGPEHGYT
TRBJ2-1	TRBV9	ASSSSSGGPYNEQF
TRBJ2-5	TRBV7-9	ASSLGAKETQY
TRBJ2-7	TRBV19	ASSTRVDYEQY